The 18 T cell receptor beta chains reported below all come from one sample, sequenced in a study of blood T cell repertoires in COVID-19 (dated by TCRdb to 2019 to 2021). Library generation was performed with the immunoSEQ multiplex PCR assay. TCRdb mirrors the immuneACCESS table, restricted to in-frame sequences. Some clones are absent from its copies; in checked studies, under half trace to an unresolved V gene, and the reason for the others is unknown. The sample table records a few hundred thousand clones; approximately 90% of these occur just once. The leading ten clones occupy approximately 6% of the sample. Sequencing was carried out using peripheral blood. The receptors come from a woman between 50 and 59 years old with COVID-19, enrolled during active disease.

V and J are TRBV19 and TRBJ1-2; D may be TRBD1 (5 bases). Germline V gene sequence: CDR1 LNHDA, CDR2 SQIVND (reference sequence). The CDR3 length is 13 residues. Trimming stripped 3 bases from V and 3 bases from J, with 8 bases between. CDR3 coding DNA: TGTGCCAGTAGTATTAGCAGGGACTATGGCTACACCTTC. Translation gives CASSISRDYGYTF.

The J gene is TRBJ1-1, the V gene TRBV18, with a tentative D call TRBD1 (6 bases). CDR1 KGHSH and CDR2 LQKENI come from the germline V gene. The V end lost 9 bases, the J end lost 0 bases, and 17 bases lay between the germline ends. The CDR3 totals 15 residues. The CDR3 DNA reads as TGTGCCAGTATCTCACAGGGAAGGGTGAACACTGAAGCTTTCTTT. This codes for CASISQGRVNTEAFF.

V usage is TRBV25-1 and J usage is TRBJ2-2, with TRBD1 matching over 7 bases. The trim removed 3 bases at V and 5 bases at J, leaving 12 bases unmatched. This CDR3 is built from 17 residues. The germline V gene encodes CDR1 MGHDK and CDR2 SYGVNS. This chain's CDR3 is CASSDLYDRETTGELFF. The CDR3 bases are TGTGCCAGCAGTGATCTCTACGACAGGGAGACAACCGGGGAGCTGTTTTTT.

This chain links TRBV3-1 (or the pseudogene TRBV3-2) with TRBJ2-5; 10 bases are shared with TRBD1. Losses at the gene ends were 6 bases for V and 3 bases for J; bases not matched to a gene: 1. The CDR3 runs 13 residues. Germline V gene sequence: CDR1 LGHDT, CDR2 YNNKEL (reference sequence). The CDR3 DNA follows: TGTGCCAGCAGGACAGGGGGCGAAGAGACCCAGTACTTC. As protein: CASRTGGEETQYF.

CDR3 in amino acids: CASNPSVSNQPQHF. The CDR3 nucleotides are TGTGCCAGCAACCCGTCAGTTAGCAATCAGCCCCAGCATTTT. The chain uses TRBV5-8 and TRBJ1-5; D gene unclear. The CDR3 has 14 residues. Between the trimmed V and J ends, which lost 6 bases and 0 bases, there was a span of 10 bases. Germline CDR1 and CDR2: SGHTS and YDEGEE.

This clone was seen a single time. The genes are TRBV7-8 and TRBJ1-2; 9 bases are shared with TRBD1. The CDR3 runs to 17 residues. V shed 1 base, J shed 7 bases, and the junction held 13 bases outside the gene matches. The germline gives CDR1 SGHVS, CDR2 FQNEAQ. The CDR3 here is CASSLVPGTGMVGGYTF. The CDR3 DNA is TGTGCCAGCAGCTTAGTCCCCGGGACAGGGATGGTAGGTGGCTACACCTTC.

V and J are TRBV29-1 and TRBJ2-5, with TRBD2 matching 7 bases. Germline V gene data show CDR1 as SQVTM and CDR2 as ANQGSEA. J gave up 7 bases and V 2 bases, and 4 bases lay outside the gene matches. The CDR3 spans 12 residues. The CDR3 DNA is TGCAGCGTTGAACCCGGGGAGGGGACCCAGTACTTC. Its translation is CSVEPGEGTQYF.

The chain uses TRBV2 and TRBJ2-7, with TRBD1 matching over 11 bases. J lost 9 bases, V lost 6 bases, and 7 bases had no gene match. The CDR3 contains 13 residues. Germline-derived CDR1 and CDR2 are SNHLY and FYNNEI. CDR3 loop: CASRGQGAFRQYF. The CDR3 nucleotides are TGTGCCAGCAGAGGACAGGGGGCTTTTCGGCAGTACTTC.

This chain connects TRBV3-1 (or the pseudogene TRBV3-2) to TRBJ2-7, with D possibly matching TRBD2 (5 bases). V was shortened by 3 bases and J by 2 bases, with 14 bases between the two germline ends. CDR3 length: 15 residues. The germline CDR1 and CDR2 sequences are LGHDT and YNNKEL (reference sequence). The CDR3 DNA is TGTGCCAGCAGCCACTCTAGCCGAGCTACCTACGAGCAGTACTTC. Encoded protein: CASSHSSRATYEQYF.

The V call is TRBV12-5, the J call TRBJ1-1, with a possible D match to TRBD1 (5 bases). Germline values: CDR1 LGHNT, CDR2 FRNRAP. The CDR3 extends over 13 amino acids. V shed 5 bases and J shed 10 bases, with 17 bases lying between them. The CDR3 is CASGHAATGGAFF. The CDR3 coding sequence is TGTGCTAGTGGTCATGCCGCTACGGGGGGAGCTTTCTTT.

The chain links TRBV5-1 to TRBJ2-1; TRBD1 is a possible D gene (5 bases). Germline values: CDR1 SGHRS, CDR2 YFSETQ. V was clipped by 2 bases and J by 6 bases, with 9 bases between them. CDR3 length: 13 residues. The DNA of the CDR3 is TGCGCCAGCAGCTTCGGGCAGGGCAATGAGCAGTTCTTC. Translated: CASSFGQGNEQFF.

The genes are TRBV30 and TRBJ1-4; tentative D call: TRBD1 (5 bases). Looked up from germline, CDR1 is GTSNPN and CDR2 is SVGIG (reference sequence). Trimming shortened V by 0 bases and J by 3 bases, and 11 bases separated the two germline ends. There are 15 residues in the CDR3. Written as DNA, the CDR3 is TGTGCCTGGAGTGTACGGGGGGGGTCTAATGAAAAACTGTTTTTT. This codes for CAWSVRGGSNEKLFF.

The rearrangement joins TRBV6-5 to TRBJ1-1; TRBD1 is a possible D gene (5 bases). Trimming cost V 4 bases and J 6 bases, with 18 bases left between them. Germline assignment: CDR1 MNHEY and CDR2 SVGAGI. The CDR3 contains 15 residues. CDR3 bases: TGTGCCAGCAGTTCCCTGGCAGGGCGCCGGGCTGAAGCTTTCTTT. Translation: CASSSLAGRRAEAFF.

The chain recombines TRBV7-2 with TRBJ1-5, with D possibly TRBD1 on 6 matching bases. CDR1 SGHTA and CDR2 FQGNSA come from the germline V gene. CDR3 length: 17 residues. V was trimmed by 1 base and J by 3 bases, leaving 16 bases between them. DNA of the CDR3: TGTGCCAGCAGCTTAGAGGGTAGGGGGTGGATCAATCAGCCCCAGCATTTT. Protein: CASSLEGRGWINQPQHF.

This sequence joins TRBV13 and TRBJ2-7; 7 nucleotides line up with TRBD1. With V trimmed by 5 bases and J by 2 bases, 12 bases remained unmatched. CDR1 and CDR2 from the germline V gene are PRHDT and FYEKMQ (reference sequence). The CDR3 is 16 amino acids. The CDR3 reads CASSPGDRALAYEQYF. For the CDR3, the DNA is TGTGCCAGCAGCCCCGGGGACAGAGCTCTTGCCTACGAGCAGTACTTC.

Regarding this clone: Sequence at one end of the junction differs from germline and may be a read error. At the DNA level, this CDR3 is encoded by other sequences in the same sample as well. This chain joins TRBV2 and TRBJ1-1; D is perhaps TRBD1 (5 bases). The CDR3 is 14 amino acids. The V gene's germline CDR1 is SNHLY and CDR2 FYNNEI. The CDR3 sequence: CASRVGGMNTEAFF. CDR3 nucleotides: TGTGCTAGCAGGGTTGGGGGGATGAACACTGAAGCTTTCTTT.

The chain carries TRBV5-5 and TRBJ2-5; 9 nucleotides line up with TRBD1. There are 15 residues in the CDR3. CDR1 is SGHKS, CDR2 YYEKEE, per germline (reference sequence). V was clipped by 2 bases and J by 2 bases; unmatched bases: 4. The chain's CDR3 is CASSFRGQGQETQYF. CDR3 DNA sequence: TGTGCCAGCAGCTTCAGAGGACAGGGGCAAGAGACCCAGTACTTC. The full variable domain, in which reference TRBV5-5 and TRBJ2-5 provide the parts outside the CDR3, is DAGVTQSPTHLIKTRGQQVTLRCSPISGHKSVSWYQQVLGQGPQFIFQYYEKEERGRGNFPDRFSARQFPNYSSELNVNALLLGDSALYLCASSFRGQGQETQYFGPGTRLLVL.

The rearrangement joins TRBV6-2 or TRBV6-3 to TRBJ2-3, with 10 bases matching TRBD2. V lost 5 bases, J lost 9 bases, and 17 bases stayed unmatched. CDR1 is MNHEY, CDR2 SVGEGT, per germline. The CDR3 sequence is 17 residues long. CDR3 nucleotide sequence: TGTGCCAGCAGTCCCATTAGGTCTCTAGCGGGAGTTAGGACGCAGTATTTT. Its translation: CASSPIRSLAGVRTQYF.